Each of the 9 T cell receptor beta chains below was sequenced from the same sample in a study of T cell repertoires in cytomegalovirus infection. Antigens for these TCRs are unknown. One entry per CDR3 protein results from TCRdb running MiXCR on the reads. This sample yields more than 300,000 distinct CDR3 sequences, of which around a third are seen a single time; less than 15% belongs to the top ten. The specimen comprised cultured PBMCs, sampled from culture after CMV antigen stimulation. The receptors were sampled from a human donor in good health (CMV status not recorded). Some clones in this sample may be carry-over from other donors' samples.

This sequence joins TRBV7-2 and TRBJ2-1; no reliable D call. Germline V gene lookup returns CDR1 SGHTA and CDR2 FQGNSA. The CDR3 is 15 amino acids. V shed 4 bases and J shed 3 bases, with 13 bases lying between them. In DNA, the CDR3 is TGTGCCAGCAGCTCCTCGAGTACTAACTACAATGAGCAGTTCTTC. Translated, it gives CASSSSSTNYNEQFF. Using reference TRBV7-2 and TRBJ2-1 for the parts outside the CDR3, the full variable domain is GAGVSQSPSNKVTEKGKDVELRCDPISGHTALYWYRQSLGQGLEFLIYFQGNSAPDKSGLPSDRFSAERTGGSVSTLTIQRTQQEDSAVYLCASSSSSTNYNEQFFGPGTRLTVL.

The V and J genes are TRBV7-2 and TRBJ2-2; 7 nucleotides line up with TRBD2. CDR1 and CDR2 (germline): SGHTA, FQGNSA. Losses at the gene ends were 5 bases for V and 2 bases for J; bases not matched to a gene: 5. This CDR3 region has 15 residues. CDR3 region: CASSTRDYNTGELFF. CDR3 nucleotides: TGTGCCAGCAGCACCAGGGACTATAACACCGGGGAGCTGTTTTTT.

V is TRBV5-4 and J is TRBJ2-1; 12 bases line up with TRBD2. CDR3 length: 18 amino acids. Trimming cost V 4 bases and J 1 base; bases outside gene matches: 9. Germline loops: CDR1 SGHNT, CDR2 YYREEE (reference sequence). This CDR3 reads CASSLNGLAGKSYNEQFF. Here the CDR3 DNA reads TGTGCCAGCAGCCTTAATGGACTAGCGGGAAAGTCCTACAATGAGCAGTTCTTC.

The table lists this clonotype with a few counts. The chain links TRBV7-2 to TRBJ2-1, with TRBD2 identical over 8 bases. The CDR3 runs to 15 residues. In germline, CDR1 is SGHTA, CDR2 FQGNSA. V was clipped by 2 bases and J by 7 bases; unmatched bases: 7. The CDR3 spells CASSLSLAGRNEQFF. The CDR3 DNA reads TGTGCCAGCAGCTTAAGTCTAGCGGGCCGTAATGAGCAGTTCTTC. Drawing the rest from reference TRBV7-2 and TRBJ2-1, the complete variable domain is GAGVSQSPSNKVTEKGKDVELRCDPISGHTALYWYRQSLGQGLEFLIYFQGNSAPDKSGLPSDRFSAERTGGSVSTLTIQRTQQEDSAVYLCASSLSLAGRNEQFFGPGTRLTVL.

The chain recombines TRBV5-6 with TRBJ2-1; maybe TRBD2 (6 bases). The CDR3 length is 16 residues. Trimming pared 3 bases from V and 7 bases from J, leaving 20 bases between. CDR1 is SGHDT and CDR2 is YYEEEE in the germline V gene. CDR3: CASSSGGLSVWNEQFF. The DNA for the CDR3 is TGTGCCAGCAGCTCCGGAGGGCTTTCCGTATGGAATGAGCAGTTCTTC. The full variable domain, rest sourced from reference TRBV5-6 and TRBJ2-1, is DAGVTQSPTHLIKTRGQQVTLRCSPKSGHDTVSWYQQALGQGPQFIFQYYEEEERQRGNFPDRFSGHQFPNYSSELNVNALLLGDSALYLCASSSGGLSVWNEQFFGPGTRLTVL.

The genes are TRBV19 and TRBJ1-1; 7 bases are shared with TRBD1. CDR1 is LNHDA and CDR2 is SQIVND in the germline V gene (reference sequence). The V and J ends lost 1 base and 1 base, in that order; junction bases with no gene match: 3. The CDR3 runs 15 residues. This CDR3 is CASSIGGTANTEAFF. Written as DNA, the CDR3 is TGTGCCAGTAGTATAGGCGGGACAGCGAACACTGAAGCTTTCTTT.

CDR3 region: CASSIESGVGGELFF. For the CDR3, the DNA is TGTGCCAGTAGTATAGAGTCAGGGGTTGGCGGGGAGCTGTTTTTT. The gene calls are TRBV19 and TRBJ2-2; a weak D match, TRBD1 (6 bases). The CDR3 runs 15 residues. The V and J ends lost 0 bases and 7 bases respectively, with 12 bases between them. Germline V gives CDR1 LNHDA, CDR2 SQIVND (reference sequence).

This chain's CDR3 is CASSSPLAGETQYF. As DNA, the CDR3 is TGTGCCAGCAGCTCACCTTTAGCGGGAGAGACCCAGTACTTC. This chain connects TRBV5-4 to TRBJ2-5, with 7 positions matching TRBD2. CDR1 SGHNT and CDR2 YYREEE come from the germline V gene (reference sequence). This CDR3 contains 14 residues. J was trimmed by 4 bases and V by 3 bases; bases with no gene match: 6.

This clonotype was seen at least ten times. The chain recombines TRBV7-2 with TRBJ1-6, with D maybe TRBD1 (6 bases). The CDR3 extends over 16 amino acids. Trimming took 5 bases from V and 0 from J, leaving 11 bases between them. CDR1 and CDR2 from the germline V gene are SGHTA and FQGNSA. The CDR3 nucleotides are TGTGCCAGCAGCGGGGGGCCTAGCTCCTATAATTCACCCCTCCACTTT. Translated: CASSGGPSSYNSPLHF.